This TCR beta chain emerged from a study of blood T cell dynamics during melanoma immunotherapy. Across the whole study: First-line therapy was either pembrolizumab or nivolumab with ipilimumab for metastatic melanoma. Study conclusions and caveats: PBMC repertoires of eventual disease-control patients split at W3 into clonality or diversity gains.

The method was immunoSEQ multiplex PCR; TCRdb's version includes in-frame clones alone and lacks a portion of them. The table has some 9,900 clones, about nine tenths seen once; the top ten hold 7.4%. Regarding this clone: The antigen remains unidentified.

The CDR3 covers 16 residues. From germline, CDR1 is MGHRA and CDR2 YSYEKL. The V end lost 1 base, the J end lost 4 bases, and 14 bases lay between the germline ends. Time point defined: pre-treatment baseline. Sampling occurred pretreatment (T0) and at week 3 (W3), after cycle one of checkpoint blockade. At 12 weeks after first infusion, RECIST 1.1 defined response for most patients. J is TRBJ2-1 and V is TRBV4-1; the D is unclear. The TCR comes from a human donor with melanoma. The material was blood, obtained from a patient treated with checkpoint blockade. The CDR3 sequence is CASSQVNLVVYNEQFF. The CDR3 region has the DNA TGCGCCAGCAGCCAAGTGAACCTAGTAGTTTACAATGAGCAGTTCTTC.